This TCR beta chain is from a study of molecular identifiers for immune sequencing clone quantification. Bulk libraries came from a prior protocol with listed TCR primers. Using its own MiXCR run on the PCR reads, TCRdb lists one record per CDR3 protein. Of just under 650,000 distinct CDR3 sequences listed, just under 20% are singletons. Ten or more counts support this clonotype. This CDR3 is built from 13 residues. Germline loops: CDR1 LNHDA, CDR2 SQIVND (reference sequence). Trimming took 8 bases from V and 0 from J, leaving 9 bases between them. The clonotype was recovered from a human donor in good health. Some libraries in this study had Jurkat cell RNA spiked in. The sequencing sample was made of naive CD8+ T cells from blood, with Jurkat cell RNA spiked in. Regarding subset: FACS-sorted CD8+CD4-CCR7+CD45RA+ naive T cells. V usage is TRBV19 and J usage is TRBJ2-3; D is tentatively TRBD1 or TRBD2 (6 bases each). The CDR3: CASAGQSTDTQYF. DNA for the CDR3: TGTGCCAGTGCGGGACAAAGCACAGATACGCAGTATTTT.